These 21 T cell receptor beta chains were sequenced from one sample in a study of cytomegalovirus exposure and HLA in healthy donors. In the PCR, 60 Vbeta and 13 Jbeta primers were used. Some clones are missing from TCRdb's copy, which holds only in-frame ones; the method was immunoSEQ multiplex PCR. The sample holds around 130,000 clones; around 83% are singletons and the top ten take less than 3.5%. The specimen was PBMCs. Every receptor here comes from a man in his forties or fifties in good health and CMV-seronegative.

This clone is a singleton in its sample. This chain connects TRBV11-1 to TRBJ2-7; TRBD1 agrees at 7 bases. The V segment lost 3 bases and the J segment 3 bases; nucleotides outside the gene matches: 8. The germline gives CDR1 SGHAT, CDR2 FQDESV (reference sequence). CDR3 length equals 15 residues. This CDR3 is CASSFDRDSFYEQYF. The CDR3 DNA reads as TGTGCCAGCAGCTTTGACCGGGACAGTTTCTACGAGCAGTACTTC.

This chain connects TRBV7-9 to TRBJ1-1; no definite D call. With 3 bases removed from V and 0 bases from J, the gap between germline ends came to 8 bases. CDR1 is SEHNR and CDR2 is FQNEAQ in the germline V gene (reference sequence). CDR3 length: 14 residues. CDR3 in amino acids: CASSFLGLNTEAFF. The DNA of the CDR3 is TGTGCCAGCAGCTTTCTGGGCCTGAACACTGAAGCTTTCTTT.

The CDR3 DNA is TGTGCCAGCAGTTACAGGGGGCAAGAGCAGTACTTC. Residues: CASSYRGQEQYF. The chain employs TRBV2 and TRBJ2-5, with TRBD1 matching 9 bases. Germline values: CDR1 SNHLY, CDR2 FYNNEI. This CDR3 has 12 amino acids. Trimming took 5 bases from V and 11 from J; bases not matched to a gene: 6. The full variable domain, in which reference TRBV2 and TRBJ2-5 provide the parts outside the CDR3, is EPEVTQTPSHQVTQMGQEVILRCVPISNHLYFYWYRQILGQKVEFLVSFYNNEISEKSEIFDDQFSVERPDGSNFTLKIRSTKLEDSAMYFCASSYRGQEQYFGPGTRLLVL.

The genes are TRBV7-2 and TRBJ2-3; D perhaps matches TRBD2 (5 bases). The germline CDR1 and CDR2 sequences are SGHTA and FQGNSA. V lost 3 bases to trimming and J lost 5 bases, with 15 bases between them. The CDR3 spans 15 residues. CDR3: CASSFQKAGVDTQYF. CDR3 coding DNA: TGTGCCAGCAGCTTCCAAAAGGCGGGTGTAGATACGCAGTATTTT.

The chain joins TRBV5-4 to TRBJ1-1, with D possibly being TRBD1 (6 bases). Per germline, CDR1 SGHNT and CDR2 YYREEE (reference sequence). V was shortened by 0 bases and J by 4 bases, with 13 bases between the two germline ends. There are 15 residues in the CDR3. CDR3 in amino acids: CASSLVDRPGTEAFF. Here the CDR3 DNA reads TGTGCCAGCAGCTTGGTTGACAGGCCCGGCACTGAAGCTTTCTTT. The full variable domain, rest sourced from reference TRBV5-4 and TRBJ1-1, is ETGVTQSPTHLIKTRGQQVTLRCSSQSGHNTVSWYQQALGQGPQFIFQYYREEENGRGNFPPRFSGLQFPNYSSELNVNALELDDSALYLCASSLVDRPGTEAFFGQGTRLTVV.

CDR3: CASSSRTVYGYTF. Here the CDR3 DNA reads TGTGCCAGCAGTTCGCGGACAGTGTATGGCTACACCTTC. V usage is TRBV27 and J usage is TRBJ1-2, with D maybe TRBD1 (6 bases). The germline gives CDR1 MNHEY, CDR2 SMNVEV (reference sequence). The V gene lost 4 bases and the J gene lost 5 bases, with 11 bases spanning the gap. CDR3 length: 13 residues.

This sequence joins TRBV19 and TRBJ1-6; 7 nucleotides agree with TRBD1. The CDR3 totals 18 residues. Trimming took 0 bases from V and 8 from J; bases not matched to a gene: 13. The germline gives CDR1 LNHDA, CDR2 SQIVND (reference sequence). The CDR3, as DNA: TGTGCCAGTAGTATAGATCGACAGGGAACGGGTTTCTATTCACCCCTCCACTTT. It translates to CASSIDRQGTGFYSPLHF.

This clone has only a few counts. This chain links TRBV2 with TRBJ1-1; 7 nucleotides align to TRBD1. This CDR3 comprises 14 residues. Germline trimming cut 3 bases from V and 5 bases from J; bases unmatched to any gene: 6. Germline V gene lookup returns CDR1 SNHLY and CDR2 FYNNEI. CDR3 nucleotide sequence: TGTGCCAGCAGTGATCCCCTCAGGGGGACTGAAGCTTTCTTT. Translated, it gives CASSDPLRGTEAFF.

The J gene is TRBJ1-1, the V gene TRBV4-1; a possible D gene is TRBD1 (6 bases). Trimming stripped 4 bases from V and 3 bases from J, with 24 bases between. The CDR3 totals 18 residues. Germline V lookup: CDR1 MGHRA, CDR2 YSYEKL. The CDR3: CASSPPLFKQGGDTEAFF. In DNA form, the CDR3 reads TGCGCCAGCAGCCCCCCGCTCTTTAAACAAGGGGGGGACACTGAAGCTTTCTTT.

The V and J genes are TRBV6-4 and TRBJ2-1; 10 nucleotides align to TRBD2. The CDR3 covers 16 residues. Trimming took 0 bases from V and 3 from J; bases not matched to a gene: 2. Germline values: CDR1 MRHNA, CDR2 SNTAGT. As DNA, the CDR3 is TGTGCCAGCAGTGACTCTCCTAGCGGGGGCTACAATGAGCAGTTCTTC. Protein sequence: CASSDSPSGGYNEQFF.

The chain recombines TRBV19 with TRBJ1-2, with TRBD1 matching over 9 bases. J lost 5 bases, V lost 5 bases, and 3 bases had no gene match. Germline CDR1 reads LNHDA; CDR2 reads SQIVND (reference sequence). This CDR3 spans 13 amino acids. In nucleotides, the CDR3 is TGTGCCAGTAGTTGGACAGGGGCTTATGGCTACACCTTC. Translated: CASSWTGAYGYTF.

The J gene is TRBJ1-3, the V gene TRBV7-6; a weak D match, TRBD1 (6 bases). The CDR3 consists of 16 residues. The germline V gene encodes CDR1 SGHVS and CDR2 FNYEAQ. Trimming took 1 base from V and 3 from J, leaving 13 bases between them. CDR3 protein: CASSLGMGAIGNTIYF. The DNA for the CDR3 is TGTGCCAGCAGCTTAGGGATGGGGGCGATTGGAAACACCATATATTTT.

V gene TRBV5-1 combines with J gene TRBJ1-2; no firm D call. Trimming shortened V by 0 bases and J by 8 bases, and 11 bases separated the two germline ends. The germline gives CDR1 SGHRS, CDR2 YFSETQ. The length of the CDR3 is 13 residues. The CDR3 sequence is CASSLVAPVGYTF. CDR3 DNA: TGCGCCAGCAGCTTGGTGGCCCCCGTGGGCTACACCTTC.

CDR3 sequence (DNA): TGTGCCACCAGCAGAGAGACAGGGGAGTATCAGCCCCAGCATTTT. It encodes CATSRETGEYQPQHF. The gene calls are TRBV15 and TRBJ1-5, with TRBD1 identical over 8 bases. V gave up 0 bases and J gave up 5 bases; unmatched junction bases: 3. The CDR3 spans 15 residues. The V gene's germline CDR1 is LNHNV and CDR2 YYDKDF (reference sequence).

The rearrangement links TRBV2 to TRBJ1-5, with D possibly matching TRBD1 (6 bases). The CDR3 has 15 residues. Germline assignment: CDR1 SNHLY and CDR2 FYNNEI. The ends were cut back, 4 bases at V and 2 bases at J, with 12 bases in the middle. CDR3 amino acids: CASSAQGPGNQPQHF. CDR3 nucleotides: TGTGCCAGCAGTGCCCAGGGGCCGGGCAATCAGCCCCAGCATTTT.

The rearrangement joins TRBV18 to TRBJ2-5; the match to TRBD2 covers 7 bases. This CDR3 spans 15 amino acids. Looked up from germline, CDR1 is KGHSH and CDR2 is LQKENI. V gave up 4 bases and J gave up 1 base; unmatched junction bases: 6. The CDR3 spells CASSLTSGGQETQYF. CDR3 DNA: TGTGCCAGCTCACTGACTTCGGGAGGCCAAGAGACCCAGTACTTC.

The chain employs TRBV23-1 and TRBJ1-2; D unresolved. TRBV23-1 is an ORF, and what it does is uncertain. This CDR3 is 13 amino acids long. V was clipped by 10 bases and J by 4 bases, with 16 bases between them. CDR3 DNA: TGCGCCACACAGCTCACGACAATCTATGGCTACACCTTC. Protein product: CATQLTTIYGYTF.

The rearrangement uses TRBV27 and TRBJ1-5; unclear D gene. The germline V gene has CDR1 MNHEY and CDR2 SMNVEV (reference sequence). V was shortened by 6 bases and J by 4 bases, with 13 bases between the two germline ends. The CDR3 length is 14 residues. The CDR3 region is CASSPGTLNQPQHF. CDR3 sequence (DNA): TGTGCCAGCAGCCCCGGTACGCTGAATCAGCCCCAGCATTTT.

V is TRBV6-5 and J is TRBJ2-5; tentatively, D is TRBD1 (6 bases). CDR1 MNHEY and CDR2 SVGAGI come from the germline V gene. The ends were cut back, 2 bases at V and 7 bases at J, with 20 bases in the middle. There are 16 residues in the CDR3. The CDR3 DNA sequence: TGTGCCAGCAGTTACCGGACGCAGGGGTCTCGGGGGACCCAGTACTTC. The encoded protein is CASSYRTQGSRGTQYF.

The rearrangement links TRBV7-2 to TRBJ1-3; no definite D call. The CDR3 is 15 residues long. V lost 5 bases and J lost 2, with 13 bases in between. From germline, CDR1 is SGHTA and CDR2 FQGNSA. CDR3 protein: CASSPPNKAGNTIYF. CDR3 nucleotides: TGTGCCAGCAGCCCACCTAATAAAGCTGGAAACACCATATATTTT.

This clone was seen just once. The rearrangement links TRBV29-1 to TRBJ1-4; possible D gene TRBD1, 5 bases. Germline CDR1 SQVTM, CDR2 ANQGSEA. V dropped 6 bases and J dropped 0 bases, with 11 bases sitting between them. The CDR3 is 14 residues long. CDR3 nucleotides: TGCAGCGTCCTTGGGGCTCCAACTAATGAAAAACTGTTTTTT. Translated: CSVLGAPTNEKLFF.